Following are 6 T cell receptor beta chains from one sample sequenced in a study of metastatic and nonmetastatic thyroid tumors. Each patient went into thyroid surgery without having received any treatment. TCRdb re-analyzed the PCR reads through MiXCR. Of 43,000 or so clones listed, around 15% are singletons. The sample taken for sequencing was blood. The receptors come from a female donor with papillary thyroid cancer or a benign thyroid nodule (not recorded which). Some clones in this sample may be carry-over from other donors' samples.

The V call is TRBV7-8, the J call TRBJ2-7, with 7 bases aligning to TRBD2. This CDR3 has 15 amino acids. CDR1 SGHVS and CDR2 FQNEAQ come from the germline V gene. Trimming took 0 bases from V and 3 from J; bases not matched to a gene: 5. CDR3 protein: CASSLARGFSYEQYF. The CDR3 bases are TGTGCCAGCAGCTTAGCGCGGGGGTTCAGCTACGAGCAGTACTTC.

J is TRBJ1-1 and V is TRBV3-1, with 7 bases lining up with TRBD1. Germline CDR1 reads LGHDT; CDR2 reads YNNKEL (reference sequence). The CDR3 covers 15 residues. The junction had 6 bases not matched to a gene; V was cut back by 4 bases and J by 1 base. The CDR3 region has the DNA TGTGCCAGCAGCCCCGGGACAGCCTCGAACACTGAAGCTTTCTTT. Encoded protein: CASSPGTASNTEAFF.

This clone was seen ten or more times. The genes are TRBV20-1 and TRBJ1-1, with unresolved D. Germline V gene lookup returns CDR1 DFQATT and CDR2 SNEGSKA (reference sequence). The CDR3 runs to 14 residues. Between the trimmed V and J ends, which lost 6 bases and 0 bases, there was a span of 14 bases. The CDR3 reads CSAPANSMNTEAFF. CDR3 nucleotide sequence: TGCAGTGCCCCGGCCAACTCAATGAACACTGAAGCTTTCTTT.

The table lists this clone with many counts. The chain is built from TRBV11-1 and TRBJ1-2; 11 nucleotides line up with TRBD1. This CDR3 comprises 16 residues. V was clipped by 5 bases and J by 3 bases; unmatched bases: 8. Germline CDR1 SGHAT, CDR2 FQDESV (reference sequence). The CDR3 region is CASSLSGQGAYYGYTF. The CDR3 bases are TGTGCCAGCAGCCTTAGCGGACAGGGGGCGTACTATGGCTACACCTTC.

CDR3 residues: CASSYWDISYNSPLHF. The DNA of the CDR3 is TGTGCCAGCAGTTACTGGGACATCTCCTATAATTCACCCCTCCACTTT. The chain combines TRBV6-6 with TRBJ1-6, with D tentatively TRBD1 (6 bases). The CDR3 has 16 amino acids. The ends were cut back, 1 base at V and 0 bases at J, with 7 bases in the middle. From germline, CDR1 is MNHNY and CDR2 SVGAGI (reference sequence).

This chain links TRBV18 with TRBJ1-5; 9 nucleotides agree with TRBD1. The CDR3 totals 17 residues. V lost 0 bases and J lost 7; bases outside the gene matches: 10. Germline CDR1 KGHSH, CDR2 LQKENI. For the CDR3, the DNA is TGTGCCAGCTCACCACCCCTGGGACAGGGAACGAGACAGCCCCAGCATTTT. Its translation is CASSPPLGQGTRQPQHF.